The next 21 T cell receptor beta chains were all read from a single sample in a study of control samples from healthy donors and cancer patients (TCRdb year 2020). The method behind the library was the immunoSEQ multiplex PCR assay. TCRdb took over this immuneACCESS table, retaining in-frame rearrangements with V and J assigned. Such tables are incomplete; in checked studies, under half of the missing clones stem from an unresolved V gene, and the remainder is unexplained. The sample has about 78,000 clones on record, roughly 91% of them singletons. 7.6% of the sample is held by the ten biggest clonotypes. Sequencing used blood. These receptors were collected from a woman aged 55 to 70 in good health.

V usage is TRBV29-1 and J usage is TRBJ2-3, with D hard to call. Trimming cost V 4 bases and J 6 bases, with 11 bases left between them. This CDR3 comprises 12 residues. CDR1 is SQVTM, CDR2 ANQGSEA, per germline. The CDR3 reads CSVVSFQDTQYF. The CDR3 DNA sequence: TGCAGCGTTGTCTCATTTCAGGATACGCAGTATTTT.

This clone was counted a single time. Here the CDR3 reads CASSKQGPGPTAGGLVAKNIQYF. The CDR3 DNA is TGTGCCAGCAGCAAACAGGGACCAGGCCCCACAGCGGGGGGACTGGTAGCCAAAAACATTCAGTACTTC. The V gene is TRBV21-1, the J gene TRBJ2-4; the D call of TRBD2 is as the table states it, not checked on the DNA. TRBV21-1 is recorded as a pseudogene. The CDR3 is 23 residues long.

The chain has TRBV5-1 and TRBJ2-7; TRBD1 aligns across 10 bases. The CDR3 is 16 amino acids. With 0 bases clipped from V and 8 bases from J, the junction kept 11 bases outside the gene matches. In germline, CDR1 is SGHRS, CDR2 YFSETQ. CDR3 region: CASSLGESDRGQKQYF. CDR3 bases: TGCGCCAGCAGCTTGGGCGAGTCTGACAGGGGGCAAAAGCAGTACTTC.

The V and J genes are TRBV25-1 and TRBJ2-3; the match to TRBD2 covers 8 bases. The junction had 6 bases not matched to a gene; V was cut back by 7 bases and J by 3 bases. Germline V lookup: CDR1 MGHDK, CDR2 SYGVNS. The CDR3 extends over 14 amino acids. CDR3 DNA sequence: TGTGCCAGCATTGCCGGGACTAGTACAGATACGCAGTATTTT. It codes for CASIAGTSTDTQYF.

V and J are TRBV11-1 and TRBJ2-1, with D possibly TRBD1 on 5 matching bases. This CDR3 is 15 amino acids long. CDR1 and CDR2 (germline): SGHAT, FQDESV (reference sequence). V gave up 2 bases and J gave up 1 base, with 9 bases separating them. CDR3 coding DNA: TGTGCCAGCAGCTTAAGGACAATGTCCTACAATGAGCAGTTCTTC. Amino acids: CASSLRTMSYNEQFF.

CDR3 coding DNA: TGTGCCAGCAGTTTCTTCACCCCGAGGTGGGCTTTCTTT. Its translation: CASSFFTPRWAFF. V gene TRBV12-3 or TRBV12-4 combines with J gene TRBJ1-1, with D unresolved. V was shortened by 3 bases and J by 11 bases, with 16 bases between the two germline ends. The length of the CDR3 is 13 residues.

The chain recombines TRBV3-1 (or the pseudogene TRBV3-2) with TRBJ1-3; D is possibly TRBD1 (6 bases). Germline V CDR1 and CDR2: LGHDT, YNNKEL (reference sequence). Trimming stripped 6 bases from V and 3 bases from J, with 12 bases between. There are 14 residues in the CDR3. CDR3 in DNA: TGTGCCAGCAGTCGGGACAACTTTGGAAACACCATATATTTT. This codes for CASSRDNFGNTIYF.

The chain combines TRBV28 with TRBJ2-7; the D is unclear. The CDR3 contains 11 residues. CDR1 and CDR2 (germline): MDHEN, SYDVKM. With 8 bases removed from V and 2 bases from J, the gap between germline ends came to 7 bases. CDR3: CASGVAYEQYF. For the CDR3, the DNA is TGTGCCAGCGGGGTTGCCTACGAGCAGTACTTC.

The chain recombines TRBV11-3 with TRBJ2-2; D remains ambiguous. Germline V gene lookup returns CDR1 SGHNT and CDR2 YENEEA. The length of the CDR3 is 14 residues. The germline V and J ends were trimmed by 2 bases and 2 bases, with 6 bases remaining between them. The CDR3 DNA follows: TGTGCCAGCAGCTTACAGGAAAACACCGGGGAGCTGTTTTTT. Amino acid sequence: CASSLQENTGELFF.

The chain combines TRBV7-2 with TRBJ2-1; possibly TRBD2 for D (6 bases). The germline CDR1 and CDR2 sequences are SGHTA and FQGNSA. V gave up 1 base and J gave up 5 bases, with 12 bases separating them. The CDR3 length is 15 residues. CDR3 region: CASSLVGLPDNEQFF. CDR3 DNA sequence: TGTGCCAGCAGCTTAGTCGGACTACCAGACAATGAGCAGTTCTTC.

V is TRBV6-1 and J is TRBJ2-5; tentatively, D is TRBD2 (6 bases). The CDR3 covers 17 residues. V was pared by 3 bases and J by 1 base, with 18 bases between. Germline CDR1 MNHNS, CDR2 SASEGT. CDR3 loop: CASSDEGLAETQETQYF. In nucleotides, the CDR3 is TGTGCCAGCAGTGATGAGGGACTGGCCGAAACCCAAGAGACCCAGTACTTC.

V usage is TRBV14 and J usage is TRBJ1-4; D is uncertain. The CDR3 is made up of 13 amino acids. Germline loops: CDR1 SGHDN, CDR2 FVKESK. V gave up 4 bases and J gave up 4 bases, with 7 bases separating them. The CDR3 sequence: CASSRTDNEKLFF. CDR3 DNA sequence: TGTGCCAGCAGCCGGACGGATAATGAAAAACTGTTTTTT.

The table lists this clone with a count of one. The chain couples TRBV28 to TRBJ2-1; 7 bases agree with TRBD1. V lost 4 bases, J lost 2 bases, and 5 bases stayed unmatched. The CDR3 is 15 residues long. The germline V gene encodes CDR1 MDHEN and CDR2 SYDVKM. The CDR3 sequence is CASSSGDRTYNEQFF. In nucleotides, the CDR3 is TGTGCCAGCAGTTCCGGGGACAGAACCTACAATGAGCAGTTCTTC.

The chain employs TRBV28 and TRBJ1-1; 12 bases map to TRBD1. This CDR3 has 18 residues. Germline values: CDR1 MDHEN, CDR2 SYDVKM. Losses at the gene ends were 7 bases for V and 5 bases for J; bases not matched to a gene: 17. The CDR3 spells CASTPSGTGGVGGTEAFF. DNA for the CDR3: TGTGCCAGCACCCCCTCCGGGACAGGGGGCGTTGGCGGTACTGAAGCTTTCTTT. The whole variable domain, filled in from reference TRBV28 and TRBJ1-1, reads DVKVTQSSRYLVKRTGEKVFLECVQDMDHENMFWYRQDPGLGLRLIYFSYDVKMKEKGDIPEGYSVSREKKERFSLILESASTNQTSMYLCASTPSGTGGVGGTEAFFGQGTRLTVV.

The gene calls are TRBV28 and TRBJ1-3; D not resolved. Germline V gene sequence: CDR1 MDHEN, CDR2 SYDVKM. The CDR3 contains 14 residues. V lost 6 bases, J lost 0 bases, and 9 bases lay in between. The CDR3 coding sequence is TGTGCCAGCAGCTCCAGGAACTCTGGAAACACCATATATTTT. The encoded protein is CASSSRNSGNTIYF.

This chain uses TRBV5-6 with TRBJ2-1; 7 bases align to TRBD2. CDR3 size: 15 residues. V was pared by 0 bases and J by 4 bases, with 4 bases of the junction left unmatched. Germline lookup yields CDR1 SGHDT and CDR2 YYEEEE. CDR3 bases: TGTGCCAGCAGCTTGGGAGCGGGGCCATACAATGAGCAGTTCTTC. It encodes CASSLGAGPYNEQFF.

The V and J genes are TRBV12-5 and TRBJ1-1; D remains unclear. Trimming shortened V by 4 bases and J by 4 bases, and 13 bases separated the two germline ends. The germline CDR1 and CDR2 sequences are LGHNT and FRNRAP. This CDR3 comprises 14 residues. The CDR3 DNA reads as TGTGCTAGTGGTTCCACCCAGCGGGGCACTGAAGCTTTCTTT. It codes for CASGSTQRGTEAFF.

The chain employs TRBV5-4 and TRBJ2-7; D might be TRBD1 (7 bases). The CDR3 is 16 residues long. The V gene's germline CDR1 is SGHNT and CDR2 YYREEE (reference sequence). With 4 bases removed from V and 2 bases from J, the gap between germline ends came to 19 bases. CDR3 sequence reads: CASSGPGGQGAYEQYF. CDR3 DNA: TGTGCCAGCAGCGGACCAGGGGGGCAAGGGGCCTACGAGCAGTACTTC.

V and J are TRBV5-1 and TRBJ1-5, with a weak D call TRBD1 (6 bases). From germline, CDR1 is SGHRS and CDR2 YFSETQ. The ends were cut back, 0 bases at V and 0 bases at J, with 28 bases in the middle. The CDR3 covers 22 residues. Here the CDR3 DNA reads TGCGCCAGCAGCTTGGTCGGCCGACAGGAAATATTCTCGGGCAATAGCAATCAGCCCCAGCATTTT. Translated, it gives CASSLVGRQEIFSGNSNQPQHF.

The rearrangement uses TRBV27 and TRBJ2-5; D remains ambiguous. The V end was cut by 4 bases, the J end by 7 bases, with 19 bases between. The germline gives CDR1 MNHEY, CDR2 SMNVEV (reference sequence). This CDR3 region has 15 residues. The CDR3: CASSYLPATVGTQYF. The CDR3, as DNA: TGTGCCAGCAGTTACCTCCCGGCAACAGTTGGGACCCAGTACTTC.

The chain couples TRBV28 to TRBJ2-2, with 9 bases matching TRBD1. Trimming at V came to 5 bases and at J to 3 bases, leaving 10 bases not matched to a gene. The CDR3 is made up of 17 amino acids. Germline V gives CDR1 MDHEN, CDR2 SYDVKM. The CDR3 spells CASSARDRVWDTGELFF. The CDR3 nucleotides are TGTGCCAGCAGTGCCCGGGACAGGGTTTGGGACACCGGGGAGCTGTTTTTT.